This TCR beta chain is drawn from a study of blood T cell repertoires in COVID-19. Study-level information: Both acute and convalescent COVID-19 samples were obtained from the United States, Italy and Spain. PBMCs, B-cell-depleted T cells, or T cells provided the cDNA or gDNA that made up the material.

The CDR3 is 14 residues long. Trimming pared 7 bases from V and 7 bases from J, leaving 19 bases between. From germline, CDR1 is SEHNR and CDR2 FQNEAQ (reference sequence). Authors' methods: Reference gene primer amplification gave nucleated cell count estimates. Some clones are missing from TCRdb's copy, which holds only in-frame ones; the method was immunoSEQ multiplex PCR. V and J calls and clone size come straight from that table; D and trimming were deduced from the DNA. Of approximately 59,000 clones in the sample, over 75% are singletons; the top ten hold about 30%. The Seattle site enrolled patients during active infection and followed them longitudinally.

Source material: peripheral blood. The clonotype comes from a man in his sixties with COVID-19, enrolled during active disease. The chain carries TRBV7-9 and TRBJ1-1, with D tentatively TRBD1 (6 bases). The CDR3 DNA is TGTGCCAGCAAACTCAACTCGGGGGGCGGTGAAGCTTTCTTT. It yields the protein CASKLNSGGGEAFF. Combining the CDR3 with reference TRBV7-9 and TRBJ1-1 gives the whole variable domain DTGVSQNPRHKITKRGQNVTFRCDPISEHNRLYWYRQTLGQGPEFLTYFQNEAQLEKSRLLSDRFSAERPKGSFSTLEIQRTEQGDSAMYLCASKLNSGGGEAFFGQGTRLTVV.